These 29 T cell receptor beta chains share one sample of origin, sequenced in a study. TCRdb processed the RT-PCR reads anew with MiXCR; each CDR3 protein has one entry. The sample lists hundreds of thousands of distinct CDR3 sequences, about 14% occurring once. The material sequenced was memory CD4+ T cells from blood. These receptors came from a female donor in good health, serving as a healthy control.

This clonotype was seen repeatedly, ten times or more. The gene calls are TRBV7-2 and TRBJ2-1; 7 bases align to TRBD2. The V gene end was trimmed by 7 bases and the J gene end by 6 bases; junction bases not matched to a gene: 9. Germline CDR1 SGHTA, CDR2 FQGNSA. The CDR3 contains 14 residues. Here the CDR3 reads CASMGGSFINEQFF. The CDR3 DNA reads TGTGCCAGCATGGGCGGGAGTTTTATCAATGAGCAGTTCTTC.

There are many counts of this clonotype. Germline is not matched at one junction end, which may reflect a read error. The CDR3 DNA reads TGTGCCAGCAGCTTAGGGGGCGGATCCTACGAGCAGTACTTC. Translated: CASSLGGGSYEQYF. The rearrangement uses TRBV5-1 and TRBJ2-7, with 7 bases that match TRBD1. The CDR3 runs to 14 residues. Germline assignment: CDR1 SGHRS and CDR2 YFSETQ.

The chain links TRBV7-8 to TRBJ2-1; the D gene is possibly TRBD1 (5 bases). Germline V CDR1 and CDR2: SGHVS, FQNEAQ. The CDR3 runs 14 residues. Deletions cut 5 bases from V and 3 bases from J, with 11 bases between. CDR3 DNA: TGTGCCAGCAGCCCCCTGACAGTCTACAATGAGCAGTTCTTC. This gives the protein CASSPLTVYNEQFF.

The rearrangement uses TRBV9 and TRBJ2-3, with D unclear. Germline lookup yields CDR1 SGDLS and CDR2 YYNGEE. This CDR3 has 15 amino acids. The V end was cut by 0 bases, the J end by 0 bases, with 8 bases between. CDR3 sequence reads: CASSVATASTDTQYF. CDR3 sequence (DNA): TGTGCCAGCAGCGTAGCTACTGCTAGCACAGATACGCAGTATTTT.

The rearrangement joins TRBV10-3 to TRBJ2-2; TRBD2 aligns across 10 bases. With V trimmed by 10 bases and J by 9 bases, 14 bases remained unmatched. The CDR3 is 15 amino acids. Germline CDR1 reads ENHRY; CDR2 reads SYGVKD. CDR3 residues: CASGKAGGAAWELFF. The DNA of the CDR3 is TGTGCCAGCGGTAAAGCGGGAGGGGCAGCCTGGGAGCTGTTTTTT.

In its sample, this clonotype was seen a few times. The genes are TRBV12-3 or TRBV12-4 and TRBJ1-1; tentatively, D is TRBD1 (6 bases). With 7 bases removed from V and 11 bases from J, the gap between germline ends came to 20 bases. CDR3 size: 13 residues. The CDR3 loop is CASTPLGGLWAFF. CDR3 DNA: TGTGCCAGCACCCCTTTAGGGGGGCTTTGGGCTTTCTTT.

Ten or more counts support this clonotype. Here the CDR3 DNA reads TGCGCCAGCAGCTTGGGCCCGGAGCAAGAGACCCAGTACTTC. Translating it yields CASSLGPEQETQYF. The V gene is TRBV5-1, the J gene TRBJ2-5; no firm D call. The germline V gene encodes CDR1 SGHRS and CDR2 YFSETQ. The CDR3 totals 14 residues. V was shortened by 0 bases and J by 2 bases, with 8 bases between the two germline ends. Supplemented by reference TRBV5-1 and TRBJ2-5, the full variable domain reads KAGVTQTPRYLIKTRGQQVTLSCSPISGHRSVSWYQQTPGQGLQFLFEYFSETQRNKGNFPGRFSGRQFSNSRSEMNVSTLELGDSALYLCASSLGPEQETQYFGPGTRLLVL.

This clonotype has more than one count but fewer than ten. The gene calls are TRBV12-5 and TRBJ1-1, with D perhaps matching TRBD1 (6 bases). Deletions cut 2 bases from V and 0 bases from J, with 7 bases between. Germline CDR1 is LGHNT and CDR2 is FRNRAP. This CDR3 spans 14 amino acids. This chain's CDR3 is CASGLPGVNTEAFF. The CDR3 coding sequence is TGTGCTAGTGGTTTGCCAGGGGTGAACACTGAAGCTTTCTTT.

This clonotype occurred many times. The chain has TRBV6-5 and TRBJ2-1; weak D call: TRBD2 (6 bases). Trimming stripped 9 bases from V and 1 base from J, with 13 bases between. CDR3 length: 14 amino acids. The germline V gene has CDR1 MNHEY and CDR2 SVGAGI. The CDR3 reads CASQRAHSYNEQFF. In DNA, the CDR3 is TGTGCCAGTCAGCGGGCACATTCCTACAATGAGCAGTTCTTC.

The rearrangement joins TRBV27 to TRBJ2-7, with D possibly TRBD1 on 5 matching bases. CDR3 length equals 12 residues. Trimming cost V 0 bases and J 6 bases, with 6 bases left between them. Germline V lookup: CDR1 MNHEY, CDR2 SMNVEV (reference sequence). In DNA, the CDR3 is TGTGCCAGCAGTTTATCAGGGGCCGAGCAGTACTTC. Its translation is CASSLSGAEQYF.

CDR3 bases: TGTGCCAGCAGCGGGCTTAACGAAAAACTGTTTTTT. This translates into CASSGLNEKLFF. The J gene is TRBJ1-4, the V gene TRBV5-4; D call uncertain. Germline CDR1 SGHNT, CDR2 YYREEE (reference sequence). V was shortened by 4 bases and J by 8 bases, with 9 bases between the two germline ends. The CDR3 totals 12 residues.

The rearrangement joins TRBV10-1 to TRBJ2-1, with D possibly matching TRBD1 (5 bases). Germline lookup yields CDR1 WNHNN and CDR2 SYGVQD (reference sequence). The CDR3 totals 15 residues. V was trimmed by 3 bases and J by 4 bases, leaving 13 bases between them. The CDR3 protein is CASSETRTPYNEQFF. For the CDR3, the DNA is TGCGCCAGCAGTGAAACAAGGACACCTTACAATGAGCAGTTCTTC.

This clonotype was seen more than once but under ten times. The CDR3 DNA is TGTGCCAGCAGCCCCGACAGTTCCGGGACTAGCGGCAATGAGCAGTTCTTC. This gives the protein CASSPDSSGTSGNEQFF. The chain carries TRBV6-2 or TRBV6-3 and TRBJ2-1, with 11 bases identical to TRBD2. Germline values: CDR1 MNHEY, CDR2 SVGEGT. With 6 bases clipped from V and 6 bases from J, the junction kept 13 bases outside the gene matches. This CDR3 has 17 amino acids.

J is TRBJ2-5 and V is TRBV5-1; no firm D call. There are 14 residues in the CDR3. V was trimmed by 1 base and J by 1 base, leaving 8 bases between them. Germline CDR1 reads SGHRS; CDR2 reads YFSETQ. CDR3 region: CASSLMGIQETQYF. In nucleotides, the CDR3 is TGCGCCAGCAGCTTGATGGGAATCCAAGAGACCCAGTACTTC.

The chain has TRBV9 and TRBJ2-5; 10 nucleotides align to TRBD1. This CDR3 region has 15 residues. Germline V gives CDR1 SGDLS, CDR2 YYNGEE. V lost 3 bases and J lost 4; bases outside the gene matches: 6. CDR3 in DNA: TGTGCCAGCAGCGCTACCTGGACAGGGGGAGAGACCCAGTACTTC. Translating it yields CASSATWTGGETQYF.

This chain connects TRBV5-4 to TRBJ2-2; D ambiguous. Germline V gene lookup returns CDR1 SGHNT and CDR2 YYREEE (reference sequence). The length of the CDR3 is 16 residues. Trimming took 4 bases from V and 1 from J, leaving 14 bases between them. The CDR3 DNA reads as TGTGCCAGCAGCCCACCCTACGGTCAGAACACCGGGGAGCTGTTTTTT. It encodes CASSPPYGQNTGELFF.

The CDR3 DNA follows: TGCAGTGCGGATTCCCGGGGGGGGAGTCAGCCCCAGCATTTT. This translates into CSADSRGGSQPQHF. The V and J genes are TRBV20-1 and TRBJ1-5; possible D gene TRBD1, 5 bases. The germline V gene encodes CDR1 DFQATT and CDR2 SNEGSKA (reference sequence). Between the trimmed V and J ends, which lost 6 bases and 6 bases, there was a span of 18 bases. CDR3 size: 14 residues.

The CDR3 region has the DNA TGTGCCAGCAGTGTTCGACTAGCGGGGGGCTACAATGAGCAGTTCTTC. Its protein is CASSVRLAGGYNEQFF. The chain employs TRBV25-1 and TRBJ2-1; 13 bases map to TRBD2. The trim removed 4 bases at V and 3 bases at J, leaving 3 bases unmatched. The CDR3 totals 16 residues. CDR1 is MGHDK, CDR2 SYGVNS, per germline. Full variable domain (rest looked up from reference TRBV25-1 and TRBJ2-1): EADIYQTPRYLVIGTGKKITLECSQTMGHDKMYWYQQDPGMELHLIHYSYGVNSTEKGDLSSESTVSRIRTEHFPLTLESARPSHTSQYLCASSVRLAGGYNEQFFGPGTRLTVL.

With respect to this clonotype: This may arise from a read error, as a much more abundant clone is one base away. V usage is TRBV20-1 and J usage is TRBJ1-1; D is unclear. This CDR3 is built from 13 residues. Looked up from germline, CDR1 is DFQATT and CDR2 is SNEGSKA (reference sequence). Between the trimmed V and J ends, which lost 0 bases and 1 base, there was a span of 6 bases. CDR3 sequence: CSARDQPNTEAFF. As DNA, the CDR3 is TGCAGTGCTAGAGATCAGCCGAACACTGAAGCTTTCTTT.

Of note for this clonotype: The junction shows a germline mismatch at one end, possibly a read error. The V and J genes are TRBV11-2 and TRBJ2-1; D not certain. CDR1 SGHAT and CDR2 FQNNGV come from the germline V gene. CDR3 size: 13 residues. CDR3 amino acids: CASSVDTYNEQFF. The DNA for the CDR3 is TGTGCCAGCAGCGTAGACACTTACAATGAGCAGTTCTTC.

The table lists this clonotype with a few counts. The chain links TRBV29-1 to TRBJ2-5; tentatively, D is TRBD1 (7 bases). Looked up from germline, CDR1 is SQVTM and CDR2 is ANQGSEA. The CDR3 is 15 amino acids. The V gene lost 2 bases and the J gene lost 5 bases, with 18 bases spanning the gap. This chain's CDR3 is CSVEKYRGGGETQYF. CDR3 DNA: TGCAGCGTTGAAAAGTACAGGGGTGGGGGGGAGACCCAGTACTTC.

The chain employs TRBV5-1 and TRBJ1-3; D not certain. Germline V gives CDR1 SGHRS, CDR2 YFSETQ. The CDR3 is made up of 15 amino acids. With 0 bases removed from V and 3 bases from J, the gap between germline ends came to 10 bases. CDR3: CASSLEGFGGNTIYF. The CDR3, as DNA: TGCGCCAGCAGCTTGGAGGGTTTCGGTGGAAACACCATATATTTT.

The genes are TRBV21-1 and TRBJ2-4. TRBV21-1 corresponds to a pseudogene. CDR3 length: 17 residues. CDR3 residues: CASSSHCWTLAKNIQYF. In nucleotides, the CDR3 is TGTGCCAGCAGCAGCCATTGTTGGACGCTAGCCAAAAACATTCAGTACTTC.

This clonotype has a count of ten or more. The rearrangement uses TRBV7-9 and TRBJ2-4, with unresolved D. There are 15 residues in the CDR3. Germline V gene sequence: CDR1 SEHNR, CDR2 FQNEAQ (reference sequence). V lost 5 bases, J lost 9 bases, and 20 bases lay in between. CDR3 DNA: TGTGCCAGCAGCAATCACGGGCCCCTGGGTGTCATTCAGTACTTC. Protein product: CASSNHGPLGVIQYF.

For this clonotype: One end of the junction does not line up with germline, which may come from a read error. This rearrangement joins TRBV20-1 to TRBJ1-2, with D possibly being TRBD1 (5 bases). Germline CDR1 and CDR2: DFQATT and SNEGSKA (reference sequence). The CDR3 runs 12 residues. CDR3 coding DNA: TGCAGTGCTGGGCTTGGAGGGGTTATCAGGGCCTTC. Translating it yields CSAGLGGVIRAF.

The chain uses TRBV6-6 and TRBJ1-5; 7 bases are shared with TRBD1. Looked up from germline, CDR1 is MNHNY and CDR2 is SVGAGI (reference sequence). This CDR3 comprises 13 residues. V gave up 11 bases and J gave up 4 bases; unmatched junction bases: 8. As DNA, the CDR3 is TGTGCCGCCCGCACAGGGGAGAATCAGCCCCAGCATTTT. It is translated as CAARTGENQPQHF.

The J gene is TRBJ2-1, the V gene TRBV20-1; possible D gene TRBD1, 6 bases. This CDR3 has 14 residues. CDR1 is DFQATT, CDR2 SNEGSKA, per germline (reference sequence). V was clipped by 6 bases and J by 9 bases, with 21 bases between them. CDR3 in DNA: TGCAGTGCCCAAAAGGGGCAGGGGATAGTTGAGCAGTTCTTC. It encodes CSAQKGQGIVEQFF.

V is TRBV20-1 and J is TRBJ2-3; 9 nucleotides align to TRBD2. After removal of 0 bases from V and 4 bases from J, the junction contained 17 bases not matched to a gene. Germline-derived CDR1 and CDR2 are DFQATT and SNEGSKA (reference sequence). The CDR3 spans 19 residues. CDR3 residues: CSARDPHEVAGVEADTQYF. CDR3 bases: TGCAGTGCTAGAGATCCCCATGAAGTAGCGGGAGTGGAGGCAGATACGCAGTATTTT.

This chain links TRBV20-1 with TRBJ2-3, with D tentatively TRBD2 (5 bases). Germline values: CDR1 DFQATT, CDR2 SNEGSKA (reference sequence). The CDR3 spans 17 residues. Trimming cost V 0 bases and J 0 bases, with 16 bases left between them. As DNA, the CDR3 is TGCAGTGCTAGAGATCGGAGGCTTCGGGGTAGCACAGATACGCAGTATTTT. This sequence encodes CSARDRRLRGSTDTQYF.